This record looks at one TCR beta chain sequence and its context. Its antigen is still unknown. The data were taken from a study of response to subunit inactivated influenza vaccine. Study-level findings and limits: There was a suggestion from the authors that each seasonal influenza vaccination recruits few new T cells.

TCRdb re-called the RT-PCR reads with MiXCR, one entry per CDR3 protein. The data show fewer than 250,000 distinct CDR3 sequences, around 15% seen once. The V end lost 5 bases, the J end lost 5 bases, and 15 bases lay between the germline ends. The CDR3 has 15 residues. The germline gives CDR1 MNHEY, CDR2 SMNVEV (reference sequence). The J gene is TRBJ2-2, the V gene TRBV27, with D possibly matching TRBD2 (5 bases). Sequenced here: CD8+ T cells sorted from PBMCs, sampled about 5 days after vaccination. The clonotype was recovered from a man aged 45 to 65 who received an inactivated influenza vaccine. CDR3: CASSQRTRGTGELFF. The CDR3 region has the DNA TGTGCCAGCAGTCAGCGGACTCGAGGGACCGGGGAGCTGTTTTTT.